This T cell receptor (beta chain) is from a study of blood T cells in healthy people across ages. For the second PCR, which ran for about 6 to 11 cycles, a sample-barcoded 5' primer and a J-beta primer mix were used. TCRdb ran MiXCR on the 5' RACE reads and lists one entry per CDR3 protein. The sample holds just under 750,000 distinct CDR3 sequences; around a fifth are singletons and the top ten take about 22%. From germline, CDR1 is DFQATT and CDR2 SNEGSKA (reference sequence). CDR3 length equals 14 residues. V was cut by 6 bases and J by 2 bases, with 15 bases left in between. Sequencing used blood. This chain joins TRBV20-1 and TRBJ2-3; D is possibly TRBD1 (6 bases). This TCR came from a man aged 65 to 85 in good health. The CDR3 DNA sequence: TGCAGTGCCCTAAACAGGGCCTCCACAGATACGCAGTATTTT. Protein sequence: CSALNRASTDTQYF.